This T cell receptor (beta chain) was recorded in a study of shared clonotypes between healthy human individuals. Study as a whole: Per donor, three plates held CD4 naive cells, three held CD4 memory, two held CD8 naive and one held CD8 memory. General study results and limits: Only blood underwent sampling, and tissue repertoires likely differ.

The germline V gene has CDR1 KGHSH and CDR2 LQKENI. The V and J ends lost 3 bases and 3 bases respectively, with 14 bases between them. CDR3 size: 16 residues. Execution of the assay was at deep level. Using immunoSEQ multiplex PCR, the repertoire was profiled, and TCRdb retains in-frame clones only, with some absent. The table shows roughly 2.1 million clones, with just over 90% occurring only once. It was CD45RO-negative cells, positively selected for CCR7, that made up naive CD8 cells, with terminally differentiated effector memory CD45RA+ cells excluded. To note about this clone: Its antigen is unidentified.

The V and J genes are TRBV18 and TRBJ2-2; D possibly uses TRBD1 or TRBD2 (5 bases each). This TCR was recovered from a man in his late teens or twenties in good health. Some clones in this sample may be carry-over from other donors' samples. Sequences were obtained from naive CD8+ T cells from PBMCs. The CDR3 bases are TGTGCCAGCTCACCTTCACACGGGACGCACACCGGGGAGCTGTTTTTT. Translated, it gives CASSPSHGTHTGELFF.